A single sample gave rise to the 9 T cell receptor beta chains below, sequenced in a study of T and B cells in COVID-19 patients. TRB was amplified from about 260-540 ng of blood genomic DNA. BIOMED2 TRB-A/B primer pools were used in multiplex TRB PCR. In TCRdb, the multiplex PCR reads were re-called with MiXCR into one record per CDR3 protein. Here the sample spans 22,000 or so distinct CDR3 sequences, under 30% being singletons. What was sequenced was blood. The receptors were gathered from a human donor who had recovered from COVID-19.

The V gene is TRBV5-5, the J gene TRBJ1-6, with TRBD1 as a possible D gene (6 bases). The CDR3 spans 15 residues. Trimming shortened V by 4 bases and J by 10 bases, and 18 bases separated the two germline ends. Per the germline V gene, CDR1 is SGHKS and CDR2 is YYEKEE (reference sequence). The DNA for the CDR3 is TGTGCCAGCAGCATTGGAGGGGGGTCTGAGTCACCCCTCCACTTT. It encodes CASSIGGGSESPLHF.

Sample share makes this clonotype medium-sized. The chain carries TRBV19 and TRBJ2-2; the D is unclear. There are 13 residues in the CDR3. Germline-derived CDR1 and CDR2 are LNHDA and SQIVND (reference sequence). V was pared by 4 bases and J by 3 bases, with 6 bases between. The DNA for the CDR3 is TGTGCCAGTAGTAAGGGTTACACCGGGGAGCTGTTTTTT. Its translation: CASSKGYTGELFF.

V is TRBV5-1 and J is TRBJ2-2; TRBD2 matches at 7 bases. CDR3 length: 14 residues. CDR1 SGHRS and CDR2 YFSETQ come from the germline V gene. The V and J ends lost 7 bases and 6 bases, in that order; junction bases with no gene match: 9. The CDR3 region is CASAPIGGSGELFF. The CDR3, as DNA: TGCGCCAGCGCCCCCATCGGGGGGTCCGGGGAGCTGTTTTTT.

The chain uses TRBV5-4 and TRBJ2-7; TRBD2 matches 7 bases. V shed 2 bases, J shed 3 bases, and the junction held 20 bases outside the gene matches. CDR1 is SGHNT and CDR2 is YYREEE in the germline V gene (reference sequence). The CDR3 is 19 amino acids. The CDR3 DNA sequence: TGTGCCAGCAGCTTTGGGGGGACCGGGCACGGGGGGTGGCGCTACGAGCAGTACTTC. Translation: CASSFGGTGHGGWRYEQYF. The full variable domain, in which reference TRBV5-4 and TRBJ2-7 provide the parts outside the CDR3, is ETGVTQSPTHLIKTRGQQVTLRCSSQSGHNTVSWYQQALGQGPQFIFQYYREEENGRGNFPPRFSGLQFPNYSSELNVNALELDDSALYLCASSFGGTGHGGWRYEQYFGPGTRLTVT.

The chain employs TRBV12-3 or TRBV12-4 and TRBJ1-4, with 7 bases aligning to TRBD1. This CDR3 is built from 15 residues. The junction had 8 bases not matched to a gene; V was cut back by 6 bases and J by 4 bases. Here the CDR3 DNA reads TGTGCCAGCAGCCCAACCGGGACAGTTAATGAAAAACTGTTTTTT. Translating gives CASSPTGTVNEKLFF.

This clonotype was counted a few times. V is TRBV5-6 and J is TRBJ2-1; TRBD2 matches 10 bases. CDR1 is SGHDT and CDR2 is YYEEEE in the germline V gene. CDR3 length: 15 amino acids. V lost 7 bases, J lost 7 bases, and 11 bases stayed unmatched. CDR3 region: CASGYSGGWKNEQFF. The CDR3 region has the DNA TGTGCCAGCGGTTATAGCGGGGGGTGGAAGAATGAGCAGTTCTTC.

This clonotype was seen only a few times. The CDR3 DNA is TGTGCCAGTAGTTCCCAGGGGGGACTTAACTATGGCTACACCTTC. Translating it yields CASSSQGGLNYGYTF. The J gene is TRBJ1-2, the V gene TRBV19; TRBD1 matches 7 bases. Germline V gives CDR1 LNHDA, CDR2 SQIVND (reference sequence). The CDR3 spans 15 residues. J gave up 1 base and V 5 bases, and 7 bases lay outside the gene matches.

This clonotype is labeled medium-sized. This chain uses TRBV19 with TRBJ2-3; 7 bases match TRBD1. Germline CDR1 is LNHDA and CDR2 is SQIVND (reference sequence). V was clipped by 3 bases and J by 3 bases; unmatched bases: 6. CDR3 length equals 15 residues. CDR3 amino acids: CASSIATGWTDTQYF. CDR3 DNA sequence: TGTGCCAGTAGTATTGCGACAGGGTGGACAGATACGCAGTATTTT. The complete variable domain, with remaining parts taken from reference TRBV19 and TRBJ2-3, reads DGGITQSPKYLFRKEGQNVTLSCEQNLNHDAMYWYRQDPGQGLRLIYYSQIVNDFQKGDIAEGYSVSREKKESFPLTVTSAQKNPTAFYLCASSIATGWTDTQYFGPGTRLTVL.

The chain combines TRBV20-1 with TRBJ2-7; no definite D call. The CDR3 spans 13 residues. Per the germline V gene, CDR1 is DFQATT and CDR2 is SNEGSKA (reference sequence). Trimming removed 4 bases from V and 2 bases from J, with 12 bases in between. CDR3 sequence: CSATRPDTYEQYF. DNA for the CDR3: TGCAGTGCTACGCGGCCCGATACCTACGAGCAGTACTTC.